A few counts support the clone carrying this T cell receptor (beta chain). Its target is not known. Unique molecular identifiers were used to barcode this TCRbeta library. TCRdb analysed the PCR reads with MiXCR anew, one entry per CDR3 protein. The top ten clones hold about 41% of a sample with hundreds of thousands of distinct CDR3 sequences, around 15% of them seen once. In germline, CDR1 is MGHRA, CDR2 YSYEKL. The CDR3 covers 14 residues. The ends were cut back, 2 bases at V and 2 bases at J, with 10 bases in the middle. This record comes from a study of T-cell reconstitution after alpha-beta-depleted transplantation in children. Study-level findings and limits: Surviving recipient T cells and intrathymic progenitors accounted for some patients' high TCRbeta diversity at day 60.

This specimen was PBMCs, mostly from graft donor cells, taken 360 days after TCRalphabeta/CD19-depleted stem cell transplant. The chain employs TRBV4-1 and TRBJ2-7, with D possibly matching TRBD1 (6 bases). The TCR was taken from a male patient under 10 years old who had a stem cell transplant for acute lymphoblastic leukemia, so the T cells may come from the graft donor. The CDR3, as DNA: TGCGCCAGCAGCCAATCGGACAGTCCCTACGAGCAGTACTTC. It is translated as CASSQSDSPYEQYF.